The 24 T cell receptor beta chains given below trace back to one sample, sequenced in a study of CD8 T cells in ankylosing spondylitis. TCRdb analysed the 5' RACE reads with MiXCR anew, one entry per CDR3 protein. Of 85,000 to 100,000 distinct CDR3 sequences listed, roughly 8% were seen once; the top ten hold about a tenth. The material sequenced was blood, either unsorted or a sorted T cell fraction (not recorded which). These receptors all come from a male donor with ankylosing spondylitis or in good health (not recorded which).

At least ten counts were recorded for this clonotype. The chain recombines TRBV12-3 or TRBV12-4 with TRBJ2-7; tentatively, D is TRBD1 (6 bases). There are 13 residues in the CDR3. V was shortened by 5 bases and J by 6 bases, with 14 bases between the two germline ends. The CDR3 spells CASSPRDNGEQYF. The DNA of the CDR3 is TGTGCCAGCAGTCCCCGGGACAACGGCGAGCAGTACTTC.

This clonotype has ten or more counts. The chain uses TRBV12-3 or TRBV12-4 and TRBJ2-2, with D tentatively TRBD1 or TRBD2 (5 bases each). V was cut by 5 bases and J by 4 bases, with 8 bases left in between. This CDR3 has 13 residues. The CDR3 DNA sequence: TGTGCCAGCAGTCGGGACCCCACCGGGGAGCTGTTTTTT. This encodes CASSRDPTGELFF.

This clonotype was picked up a small number of times. The rearrangement uses TRBV6-2 or TRBV6-3 and TRBJ2-5, with D perhaps matching TRBD2 (5 bases). Trimming cost V 6 bases and J 6 bases, with 23 bases left between them. Germline CDR1 and CDR2: MNHEY and SVGEGT. CDR3 length: 16 amino acids. The DNA of the CDR3 is TGTGCCAGCAGCTCTGGACCCGGGAAGGGCCTTAAGACCCAGTACTTC. Translation gives CASSSGPGKGLKTQYF.

This clonotype was detected a few times. The genes are TRBV2 and TRBJ1-2; D perhaps matches TRBD1 (5 bases). Trimming took 3 bases from V and 3 from J, leaving 8 bases between them. The CDR3 spans 13 residues. The germline V gene encodes CDR1 SNHLY and CDR2 FYNNEI. CDR3 region: CASSEGPHYGYTF. The CDR3 region has the DNA TGTGCCAGCAGTGAGGGACCACACTATGGCTACACCTTC.

This clonotype has a count of ten or more. This chain joins TRBV5-1 and TRBJ2-1, with 9 bases aligning to TRBD2. V was clipped by 4 bases and J by 7 bases; unmatched bases: 6. The CDR3 loop spans 14 amino acids. Germline lookup yields CDR1 SGHRS and CDR2 YFSETQ. In DNA form, the CDR3 reads TGCGCCAGCAGCCTCTTAGCGGGAGAAAATGAGCAGTTCTTC. Residues: CASSLLAGENEQFF.

This clonotype was recorded many times. The genes are TRBV20-1 and TRBJ2-3, with D perhaps matching TRBD1 (6 bases). From germline, CDR1 is DFQATT and CDR2 SNEGSKA (reference sequence). The V end lost 5 bases, the J end lost 5 bases, and 17 bases lay between the germline ends. The CDR3 has 14 residues. CDR3 in DNA: TGCAGTGCTCCCTGGGCAGGGGTGGAAGATACGCAGTATTTT. Translation gives CSAPWAGVEDTQYF.

This CDR3 reads CASSQGGGNQPQHF. The CDR3 DNA sequence: TGTGCCAGCAGCCAAGGGGGTGGTAATCAGCCCCAGCATTTT. This chain joins TRBV3-1 and TRBJ1-5; D call uncertain. The CDR3 loop spans 14 amino acids. The germline V gene encodes CDR1 LGHDT and CDR2 YNNKEL (reference sequence). Trimming removed 1 base from V and 4 bases from J, with 8 bases in between.

Ten or more counts support this clonotype. This sequence joins TRBV7-6 and TRBJ2-1, with no clear D. Germline lookup yields CDR1 SGHVS and CDR2 FNYEAQ. V was pared by 0 bases and J by 0 bases, with 9 bases between. The CDR3 loop spans 16 amino acids. The CDR3 is CASSLATASSYNEQFF. The CDR3 bases are TGTGCCAGCAGCTTAGCAACGGCCAGCTCCTACAATGAGCAGTTCTTC.

This clonotype was detected many times. The rearrangement uses TRBV20-1 and TRBJ1-6, with TRBD1 matching 10 bases. After removal of 6 bases from V and 10 bases from J, the junction contained 9 bases not matched to a gene. This CDR3 is 14 amino acids long. Germline-derived CDR1 and CDR2 are DFQATT and SNEGSKA (reference sequence). Written as DNA, the CDR3 is TGCAGTGCCAGTGGGACAGGGGTCCGATCACCCCTCCACTTT. Amino acids: CSASGTGVRSPLHF.

This clonotype showed up many times. This chain connects TRBV11-2 to TRBJ2-4; D is undetermined. Trimming removed 2 bases from V and 4 bases from J, with 3 bases in between. Germline CDR1 SGHAT, CDR2 FQNNGV. The CDR3 has 12 amino acids. This chain's CDR3 is CASSLQKNIQYF. DNA of the CDR3: TGTGCCAGCAGCTTACAGAAAAACATTCAGTACTTC.

Ten or more counts support this clonotype. V usage is TRBV9 and J usage is TRBJ2-1; tentative D call: TRBD1 (6 bases). Trimming cost V 3 bases and J 4 bases, with 14 bases left between them. This CDR3 is built from 15 residues. Germline V gene sequence: CDR1 SGDLS, CDR2 YYNGEE. Here the CDR3 reads CASSARQDPYNEQFF. In DNA, the CDR3 is TGTGCCAGCAGCGCGAGACAGGATCCTTACAATGAGCAGTTCTTC.

At least ten counts were recorded for this clonotype. The J gene is TRBJ2-2, the V gene TRBV11-2, with D possibly being TRBD1 (6 bases). Trimming cost V 2 bases and J 0 bases, with 19 bases left between them. Germline V CDR1 and CDR2: SGHAT, FQNNGV. CDR3 length equals 19 residues. The CDR3 region is CASSLQKTGNLANTGELFF. For the CDR3, the DNA is TGTGCCAGCAGCTTACAGAAGACAGGAAACCTAGCGAACACCGGGGAGCTGTTTTTT. The full variable domain, rest sourced from reference TRBV11-2 and TRBJ2-2, is EAGVAQSPRYKIIEKRQSVAFWCNPISGHATLYWYQQILGQGPKLLIQFQNNGVVDDSQLPKDRFSAERLKGVDSTLKIQPAKLEDSAVYLCASSLQKTGNLANTGELFFGEGSRLTVL.

This clonotype occurred a few times. V usage is TRBV4-3 and J usage is TRBJ2-7; possibly TRBD1 for D (6 bases). V was cut by 3 bases and J by 0 bases, with 12 bases left in between. From germline, CDR1 is LGHNA and CDR2 YSLEER. The CDR3 runs 15 residues. The CDR3 region is CASSQTRDTSYEQYF. The CDR3 DNA reads as TGCGCCAGCAGCCAGACCCGGGACACCTCCTACGAGCAGTACTTC.

This clonotype was seen more than once but under ten times. The V gene is TRBV7-3, the J gene TRBJ2-7; TRBD2 matches 7 bases. With V trimmed by 1 base and J by 1 base, 4 bases remained unmatched. Germline CDR1 SGHTA, CDR2 FQGTGA. The CDR3 has 15 amino acids. DNA of the CDR3: TGTGCCAGCAGCTTAAGCGGGGGAATTTCCTACGAGCAGTACTTC. This codes for CASSLSGGISYEQYF.

This clonotype has a count of ten or more. The chain is built from TRBV27 and TRBJ1-1, with D perhaps TRBD1 (5 bases). This CDR3 is built from 12 residues. Between the trimmed V and J ends, which lost 5 bases and 4 bases, there was a span of 8 bases. Germline V gives CDR1 MNHEY, CDR2 SMNVEV (reference sequence). The CDR3 region has the DNA TGTGCCAGCAGTCAGAGGGGCACTGAAGCTTTCTTT. The encoded protein is CASSQRGTEAFF.

This clonotype was counted a single time. This may be a read error: a much more frequent sequence differs by one nucleotide. The V and J genes are TRBV7-2 and TRBJ2-2; D unresolved. The CDR3 has 12 amino acids. Trimming left V 4 bases short and J 7 bases short, with 7 bases between. Germline CDR1 SGHTA, CDR2 FQGNSA. The CDR3 spells CTSSSRSGELFF. Written as DNA, the CDR3 is TGTACCAGCAGCTCCCGTAGCGGGGAGCTGTTTTTT.

The sample holds many counts of this clonotype. The genes are TRBV5-1 and TRBJ2-7, with 10 bases identical to TRBD1. After removal of 0 bases from V and 4 bases from J, the junction contained 4 bases not matched to a gene. This CDR3 has 15 residues. Germline CDR1 reads SGHRS; CDR2 reads YFSETQ. This CDR3 is CASSLGGQGPYEQYF. The CDR3 nucleotides read TGCGCCAGCAGCTTGGGGGGACAGGGGCCATACGAGCAGTACTTC.

Ten or more counts support this clonotype. The chain is built from TRBV5-1 and TRBJ2-7, with 10 nucleotides matching TRBD1. After removal of 2 bases from V and 3 bases from J, the junction contained 2 bases not matched to a gene. This CDR3 spans 14 amino acids. The V gene's germline CDR1 is SGHRS and CDR2 YFSETQ. CDR3 sequence (DNA): TGCGCCAGCAGCTTTAGGGACAGGGGCTACGAGCAGTACTTC. Translating it yields CASSFRDRGYEQYF.

This clonotype was recorded at least ten times. The rearrangement joins TRBV12-3 or TRBV12-4 to TRBJ2-3; perhaps TRBD2 as D (6 bases). V lost 5 bases, J lost 1 base, and 13 bases lay in between. The CDR3 length is 15 residues. In DNA, the CDR3 is TGTGCCAGCAGTGAGGAGGGAATGGGCACAGATACGCAGTATTTT. This translates into CASSEEGMGTDTQYF.

This clonotype has ten or more counts. The CDR3 DNA reads as TGCGCCAGCAGCCAAGAAAAGGGACACTCCTACGAGCAGTACTTC. Residues: CASSQEKGHSYEQYF. The chain has TRBV4-3 and TRBJ2-7; D is perhaps TRBD1 (6 bases). Trimming left V 0 bases short and J 0 bases short, with 9 bases between. CDR3 length: 15 residues. CDR1 is LGHNA, CDR2 YSLEER, per germline.

Ten or more counts support this clonotype. The V call is TRBV7-6, the J call TRBJ1-5; D is unresolved. CDR1 SGHVS and CDR2 FNYEAQ come from the germline V gene. Trimming pared 3 bases from V and 3 bases from J, leaving 9 bases between. The CDR3 totals 14 residues. The CDR3 sequence: CASSFHGPNQPQHF. The CDR3 DNA follows: TGTGCCAGCAGCTTTCACGGACCCAATCAGCCCCAGCATTTT.

This clonotype was seen at least ten times. This chain uses TRBV7-9 with TRBJ2-3; D may be TRBD1 or TRBD2 (5 bases each). The ends were cut back, 8 bases at V and 1 base at J, with 13 bases in the middle. The CDR3 covers 14 residues. Germline assignment: CDR1 SEHNR and CDR2 FQNEAQ (reference sequence). DNA for the CDR3: TGTGCCAGCGCCCTAAGGGACGGCACAGATACGCAGTATTTT. It translates to CASALRDGTDTQYF.

In this sample, this clonotype turned up many times. V usage is TRBV10-3 and J usage is TRBJ1-3; D uncertain. CDR3 length equals 14 residues. Trimming removed 0 bases from V and 9 bases from J, with 12 bases in between. Germline lookup yields CDR1 ENHRY and CDR2 SYGVKD. The CDR3 spells CAISESLLSATIYF. For the CDR3, the DNA is TGTGCCATCAGTGAGTCCCTACTGAGTGCCACCATATATTTT.

This clonotype was observed at least ten times. The CDR3 spells CASILSVLMAGNTIYF. The CDR3 coding sequence is TGTGCCAGCATCTTGTCCGTTTTGATGGCTGGAAACACCATATATTTT. This chain joins TRBV12-3 or TRBV12-4 and TRBJ1-3; D call uncertain. This CDR3 region has 16 residues. V was cut by 7 bases and J by 2 bases, with 18 bases left in between.